This T cell receptor (beta chain) was observed in a study of metastatic and nonmetastatic thyroid tumors. Turning to the study itself: Repertoires were compared across blood and tumor or nodule tissue from malignant and benign thyroid patients.

None of the patients had undergone any treatment ahead of thyroid surgery. This clone was counted ten times or more. From the PCR reads, TCRdb re-called clones with MiXCR. This table holds 35,000 to 45,000 clones, around 27% found once. CDR1 is LNHDA, CDR2 SQIVND, per germline (reference sequence). Trimming took 3 bases from V and 0 from J; bases not matched to a gene: 4. The CDR3 length is 15 residues. This rearrangement joins TRBV19 to TRBJ2-7; 8 positions agree with TRBD2. The TCR sequence derives from a male donor with papillary thyroid cancer or a benign thyroid nodule (not recorded which). Some clones in this sample may be carry-over from other donors' samples. Sample: blood. The CDR3 DNA reads as TGTGCCAGTAGTATCTCGACTAGCGACTCCTACGAGCAGTACTTC. Translating it yields CASSISTSDSYEQYF.